This TCR beta chain derives from a study of response to subunit inactivated influenza vaccine. Via MiXCR, TCRdb re-called the RT-PCR reads, giving one row per CDR3 protein. The sample yields 150,000 to 200,000 distinct CDR3 sequences, 9.5% to 15% seen once. V was pared by 6 bases and J by 7 bases, with 12 bases of the junction left unmatched. The CDR3 is 15 amino acids. Germline assignment: CDR1 MNHNS and CDR2 SASEGT. These records were also assigned to another study, of T cells expressing NK-cell markers. That source adds: Making the TCR beta cDNA relied on 5'RACE template switching with UMIs. Eight donors were sequenced, seven testing HCMV-seropositive and one testing seronegative.

This chain links TRBV6-1 with TRBJ2-1; 7 positions match TRBD2. Source: CD8+ T cells sorted from PBMCs, taken 11 to 12 days after vaccination. This receptor was identified in a man aged 45 to 65 who received an inactivated influenza vaccine. CDR3 DNA sequence: TGTGCCAGCAGCGTAGGACTAGAAGTTCAGAATGAGCAGTTCTTC. It codes for CASSVGLEVQNEQFF.